This TCR beta chain was sequenced in a study of Graves' ophthalmopathy and Graves' hyperthyroidism. Overall study results and limits: For predicting ophthalmopathy progression, the model had about 64% sensitivity and under 85% specificity. Most expanded clonotypes from thyroid (those above 0.001 frequency) were also found in blood.

Many counts were recorded for this clonotype. The target antigen is unknown. Hyperthyroidism was new, under 2 months, in patients aged 18 to 65. Diagnosis was based on clinical symptoms, serum thyroxine, TRAb, thyroid ultrasound and orbital computed tomography. The CDR3 spans 14 residues. Deletions cut 6 bases from V and 1 base from J, with 7 bases between. Per germline, CDR1 LNHDA and CDR2 SQIVND (reference sequence). RNA transcripts were the source from which TCR beta CDR3 regions were amplified. Amplification began with first-round RT-PCR using HTBI primers, then second-round multiplex PCR was performed. MiXCR, applied by TCRdb to the multiplex PCR reads, yields one record per CDR3 protein. The sample holds 1 million to 1.3 million distinct CDR3 sequences; about 38% are singletons and the top ten take 11%.

This chain uses TRBV19 with TRBJ2-6; D is unclear. The sequencing sample was made of peripheral blood or thyroid tissue (not recorded which). This sequence originates from an adult man with Graves' hyperthyroidism. The CDR3 nucleotides read TGTGCCAGTAGGTTTGGGTCTGGGGCCAACGTCCTGACTTTC. This sequence encodes CASRFGSGANVLTF.